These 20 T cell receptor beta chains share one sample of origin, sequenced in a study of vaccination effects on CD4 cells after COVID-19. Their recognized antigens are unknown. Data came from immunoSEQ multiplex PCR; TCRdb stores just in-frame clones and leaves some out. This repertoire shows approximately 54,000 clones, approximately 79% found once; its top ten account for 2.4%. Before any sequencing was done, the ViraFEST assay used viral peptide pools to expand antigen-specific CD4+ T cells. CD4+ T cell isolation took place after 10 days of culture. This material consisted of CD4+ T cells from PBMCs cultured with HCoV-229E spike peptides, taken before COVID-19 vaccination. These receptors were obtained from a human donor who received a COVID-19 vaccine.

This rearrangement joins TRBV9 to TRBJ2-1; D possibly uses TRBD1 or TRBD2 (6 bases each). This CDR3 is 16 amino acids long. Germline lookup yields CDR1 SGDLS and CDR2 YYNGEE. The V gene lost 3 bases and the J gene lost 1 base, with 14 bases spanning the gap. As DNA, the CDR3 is TGTGCCAGCAGCGACCCCTCGGGGGCATCCTACAATGAGCAGTTCTTC. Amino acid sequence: CASSDPSGASYNEQFF.

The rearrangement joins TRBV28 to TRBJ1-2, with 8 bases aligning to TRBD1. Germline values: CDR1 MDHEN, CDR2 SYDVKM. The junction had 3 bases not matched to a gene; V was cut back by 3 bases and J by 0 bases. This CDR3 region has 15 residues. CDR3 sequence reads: CASSFLTGANYGYTF. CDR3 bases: TGTGCCAGCAGTTTCTTGACAGGGGCTAACTATGGCTACACCTTC.

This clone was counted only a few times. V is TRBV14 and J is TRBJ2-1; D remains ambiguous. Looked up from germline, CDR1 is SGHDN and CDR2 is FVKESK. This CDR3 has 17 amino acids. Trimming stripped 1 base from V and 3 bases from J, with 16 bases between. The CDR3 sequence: CASSQVGRRIGYNEQFF. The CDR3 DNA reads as TGTGCCAGCAGCCAAGTAGGACGCAGGATCGGCTACAATGAGCAGTTCTTC.

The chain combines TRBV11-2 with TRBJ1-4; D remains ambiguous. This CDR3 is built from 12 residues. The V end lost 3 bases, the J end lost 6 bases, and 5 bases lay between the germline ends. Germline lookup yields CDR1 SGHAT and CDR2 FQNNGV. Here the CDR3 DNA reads TGTGCCAGCAGCTTCGTCTATGAAAAACTGTTTTTT. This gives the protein CASSFVYEKLFF.

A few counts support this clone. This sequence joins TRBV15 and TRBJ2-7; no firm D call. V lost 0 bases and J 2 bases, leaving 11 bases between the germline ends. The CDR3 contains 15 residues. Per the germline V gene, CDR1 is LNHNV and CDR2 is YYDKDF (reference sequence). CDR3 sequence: CATSRDSGGTYEQYV. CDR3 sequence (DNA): TGTGCCACCAGCAGAGATTCCGGCGGCACCTACGAGCAGTACGTC.

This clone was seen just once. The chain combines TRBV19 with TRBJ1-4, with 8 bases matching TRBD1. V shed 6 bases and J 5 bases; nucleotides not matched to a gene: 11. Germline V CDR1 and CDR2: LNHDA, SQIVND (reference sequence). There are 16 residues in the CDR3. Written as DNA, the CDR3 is TGTGCCAGTAGACCCTCAGGGGGCTGGAAGAATGAAAAACTGTTTTTT. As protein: CASRPSGGWKNEKLFF.

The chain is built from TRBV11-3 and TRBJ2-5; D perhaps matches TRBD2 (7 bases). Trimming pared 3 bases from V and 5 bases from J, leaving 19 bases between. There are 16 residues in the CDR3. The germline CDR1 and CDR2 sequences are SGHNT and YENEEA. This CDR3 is CASSFGLGGGWETQYF. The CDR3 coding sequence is TGTGCCAGCAGCTTCGGATTAGGCGGGGGCTGGGAGACCCAGTACTTC.

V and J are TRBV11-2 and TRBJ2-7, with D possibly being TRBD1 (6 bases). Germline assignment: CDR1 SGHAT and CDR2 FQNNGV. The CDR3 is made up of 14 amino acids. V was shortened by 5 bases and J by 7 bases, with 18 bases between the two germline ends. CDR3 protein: CASSRVQGRGEQYV. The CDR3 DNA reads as TGTGCCAGCAGCCGTGTACAGGGACGAGGGGAGCAGTACGTC.

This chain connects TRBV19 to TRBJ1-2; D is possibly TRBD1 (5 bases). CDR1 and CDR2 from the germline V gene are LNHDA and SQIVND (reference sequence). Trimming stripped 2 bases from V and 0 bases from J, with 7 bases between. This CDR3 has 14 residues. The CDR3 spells CASSITGTNYGYTF. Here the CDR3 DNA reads TGTGCCAGTAGTATAACAGGCACTAACTATGGCTACACCTTC.

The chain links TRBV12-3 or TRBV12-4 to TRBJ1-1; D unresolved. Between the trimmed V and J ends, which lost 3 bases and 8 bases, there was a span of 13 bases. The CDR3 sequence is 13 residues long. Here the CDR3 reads CASSFFPGREAFF. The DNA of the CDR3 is TGTGCCAGCAGTTTTTTCCCGGGTCGAGAAGCTTTCTTT.

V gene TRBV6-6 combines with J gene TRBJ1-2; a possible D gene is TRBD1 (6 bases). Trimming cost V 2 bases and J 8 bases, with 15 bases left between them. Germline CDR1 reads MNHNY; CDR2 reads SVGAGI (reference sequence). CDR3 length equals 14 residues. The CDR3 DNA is TGTGCCAGCAGTTACCGAGGCCAGGGGTACGGCTACACCTTC. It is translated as CASSYRGQGYGYTF.

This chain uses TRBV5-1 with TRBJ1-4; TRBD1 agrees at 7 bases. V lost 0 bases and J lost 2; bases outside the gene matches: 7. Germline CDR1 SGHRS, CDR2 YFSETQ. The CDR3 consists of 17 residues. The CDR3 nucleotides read TGCGCCAGCAGCTTGGTTGGGACACAGGGGACTAATGAAAAACTGTTTTTT. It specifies CASSLVGTQGTNEKLFF.

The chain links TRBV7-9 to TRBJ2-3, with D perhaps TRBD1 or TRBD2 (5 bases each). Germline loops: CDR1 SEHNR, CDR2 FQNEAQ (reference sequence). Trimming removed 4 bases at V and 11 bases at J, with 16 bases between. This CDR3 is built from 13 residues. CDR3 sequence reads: CASSSGTAQGQYF. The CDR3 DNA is TGTGCCAGCAGCTCCGGGACCGCTCAGGGGCAGTATTTT.

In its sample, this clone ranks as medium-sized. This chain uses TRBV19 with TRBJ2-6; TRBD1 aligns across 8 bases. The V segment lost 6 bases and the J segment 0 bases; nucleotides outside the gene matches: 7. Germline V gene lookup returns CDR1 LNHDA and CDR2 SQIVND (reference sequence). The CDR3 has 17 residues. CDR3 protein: CASSRQGFSSGANVLTF. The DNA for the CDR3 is TGTGCCAGTAGCAGACAGGGGTTTAGCTCTGGGGCCAACGTCCTGACTTTC.

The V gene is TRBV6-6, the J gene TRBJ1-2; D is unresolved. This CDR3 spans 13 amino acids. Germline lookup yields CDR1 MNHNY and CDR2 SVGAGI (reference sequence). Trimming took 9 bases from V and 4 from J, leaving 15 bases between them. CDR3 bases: TGTGCCAGTTTCGGAGGGATTGGCTATGGCTACACCTTC. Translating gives CASFGGIGYGYTF.

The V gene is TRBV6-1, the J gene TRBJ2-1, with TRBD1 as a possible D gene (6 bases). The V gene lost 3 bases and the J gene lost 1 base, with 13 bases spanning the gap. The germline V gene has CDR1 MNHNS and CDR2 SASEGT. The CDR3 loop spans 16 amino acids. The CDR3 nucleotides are TGTGCCAGCAGTGACCTCCGGACAGTTTCCTACAATGAGCAGTTCTTC. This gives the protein CASSDLRTVSYNEQFF.

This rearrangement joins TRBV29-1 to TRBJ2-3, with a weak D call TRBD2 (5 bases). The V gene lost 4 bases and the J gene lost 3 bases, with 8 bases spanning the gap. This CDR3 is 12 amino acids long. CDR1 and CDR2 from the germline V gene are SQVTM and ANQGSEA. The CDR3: CSVAGGTDTQYF. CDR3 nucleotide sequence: TGCAGCGTTGCCGGCGGGACAGATACGCAGTATTTT.

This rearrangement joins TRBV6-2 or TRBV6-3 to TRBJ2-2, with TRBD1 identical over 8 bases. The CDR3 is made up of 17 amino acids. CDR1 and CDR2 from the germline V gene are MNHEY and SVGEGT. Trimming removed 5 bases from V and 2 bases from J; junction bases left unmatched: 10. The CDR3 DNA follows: TGTGCCAGCAGTCGTCGGACAGGGTCGAGCAACACCGGGGAGCTGTTTTTT. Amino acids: CASSRRTGSSNTGELFF.

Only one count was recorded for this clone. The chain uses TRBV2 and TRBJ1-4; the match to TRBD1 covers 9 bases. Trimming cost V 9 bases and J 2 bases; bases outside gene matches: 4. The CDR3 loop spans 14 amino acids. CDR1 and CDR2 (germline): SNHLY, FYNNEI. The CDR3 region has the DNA TGTGCCAGTCAGGGGACAGGGACTAATGAAAAACTGTTTTTT. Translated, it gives CASQGTGTNEKLFF.

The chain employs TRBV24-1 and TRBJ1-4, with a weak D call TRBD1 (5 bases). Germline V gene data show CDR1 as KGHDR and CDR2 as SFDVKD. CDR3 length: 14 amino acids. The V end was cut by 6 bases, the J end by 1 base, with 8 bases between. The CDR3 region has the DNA TGTGCCACCAGTTACGACAGAACTAATGAAAAACTGTTTTTT. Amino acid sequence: CATSYDRTNEKLFF.